The rows below give T cell receptor beta chains drawn from one sample of a study of T cell repertoires in cytomegalovirus infection. Their antigens remain unidentified. TCRdb analysed the reads with MiXCR anew, one entry per CDR3 protein. The sample lists about half a million distinct CDR3 sequences, around 35% occurring once. Material: cultured PBMCs, obtained from culture after CMV antigen stimulation. These receptors all come from a human donor in good health (CMV status not recorded). Some clones in this sample may be carry-over from other donors' samples. CDR3s include the opening cysteine and the closing phenylalanine or tryptophan. A D gene is named only where the DNA matches it firmly. The listing skips clone size in some rows; elsewhere it reads once, few, many or a size class.

D: TRBD2
J: TRBJ2-1
V: TRBV11-2
size: once
DNA: TGTGCCAGCAGCTTAGTGGGACTAGCGGTAAGCTCCTACAATGAGCAGTTCTTC
CDR3: CASSLVGLAVSSYNEQFF

D: TRBD2
J: TRBJ2-3
V: TRBV27
size: NA
DNA: TGTGCCAGCAGTTTTGGACTAGCCCGGGAGGGGTATACGCAGTATTTT
CDR3: CASSFGLAREGYTQYF

D: NA
J: TRBJ2-3
V: TRBV7-2
size: few
DNA: TGTGCCAGCAGCTTCCTCGGCGGGCTCACAGATACGCAGTATTTT
CDR3: CASSFLGGLTDTQYF

D: TRBD1
J: TRBJ1-1
V: TRBV6-5
size: few
DNA: TGTGCCAGCAGTTACGGGACAGGGCGGACTGAAGCTTTCTTT
CDR3: CASSYGTGRTEAFF

D: NA
J: TRBJ1-6
V: TRBV25-1
size: few
DNA: TGTGCCAGCAGTGAATATAAAAGGAATTCACCCCTCCACTTT
CDR3: CASSEYKRNSPLHF

D: NA
J: TRBJ1-1
V: TRBV7-2
size: NA
DNA: TGTGCCAGCAGCTTAATGTGGCAGGGCCACACTGAAGCTTTCTTT
CDR3: CASSLMWQGHTEAFF

D: NA
J: TRBJ2-4
V: TRBV5-4
size: NA
DNA: TGTGCCAGCAGCTTGGATGGGGGTCAGTACTTC
CDR3: CASSLDGGQYF

D: NA
J: TRBJ1-1
V: TRBV7-6
size: NA
DNA: TGTGCCAGCAGCGGATGGGCAGGTACGAACACTGAAGCTTTCTTT
CDR3: CASSGWAGTNTEAFF

D: NA
J: TRBJ1-1
V: TRBV29-1
size: NA
DNA: TGCAGCGTTCGAGGACGGGTCATGAACACTGAAGCTTTCTTT
CDR3: CSVRGRVMNTEAFF

D: TRBD2
J: TRBJ2-5
V: TRBV27
size: NA
DNA: TGTGCCAGCAGTTCCGGGGGGGCCGCAGAGACCCAGTACTTC
CDR3: CASSSGGAAETQYF

D: NA
J: TRBJ1-5
V: TRBV12-3/TRBV12-4
size: few
DNA: TGTGCCAGCAGGGGGGGGCAACATAGCAATCAGCCCCAGCATTTT
CDR3: CASRGGQHSNQPQHF

D: NA
J: TRBJ2-1
V: TRBV20-1
size: NA
DNA: TGCAGTGCTTTCGACGGGACAGAGCAGTTCTTC
CDR3: CSAFDGTEQFF

D: NA
J: TRBJ2-5
V: TRBV19
size: few
DNA: TGTGCCAGTAGTATAGGGGCACAGGCTCAAGAGACCCAGTACTTC
CDR3: CASSIGAQAQETQYF

D: TRBD1
J: TRBJ2-3
V: TRBV20-1
size: NA
DNA: TGCAGTGCCGGGGACAGGATCAGCACAGATACGCAGTATTTT
CDR3: CSAGDRISTDTQYF

D: TRBD1
J: TRBJ2-2
V: TRBV19
size: NA
DNA: TGTGCCAGCGGGACAGCGAACACCGGGGAGCTGTTTTTT
CDR3: CASGTANTGELFF

D: TRBD1
J: TRBJ1-2
V: TRBV11-1
size: NA
DNA: TGTGCCAGCAGCGGGGGACAGGGGGCTTATGGCTACACCTTC
CDR3: CASSGGQGAYGYTF

D: TRBD1
J: TRBJ2-4
V: TRBV11-3
size: NA
DNA: TGTGCCAGCAGCCCACCGAGACAGGGGGCCAAAAACATTCAGTACTTC
CDR3: CASSPPRQGAKNIQYF

D: TRBD2
J: TRBJ2-1
V: TRBV27
size: NA
DNA: TGTGCCAGCAGTTTACGCCAAATTCCCCTAGCGGGAGGCTACAATGAGCAGTTCTTC
CDR3: CASSLRQIPLAGGYNEQFF

D: TRBD1
J: TRBJ1-2
V: TRBV7-2
size: many
DNA: TGTGCCAGCACCGAAGCGGACAGGGCCACTAACTATGGCTACACCTTC
CDR3: CASTEADRATNYGYTF

D: NA
J: TRBJ2-7
V: TRBV6-1
size: NA
DNA: TGTGCCAGCAGCCTCCACCCTAGCGCCAGCTCCTACGAGCAGTACTTC
CDR3: CASSLHPSASSYEQYF

D: TRBD2
J: TRBJ2-1
V: TRBV28
size: many
DNA: TGTGCCAGCAGGCGGCGGGGGGCTCGCTCCTACAATGAGCAGTTCTTC
CDR3: CASRRRGARSYNEQFF

D: TRBD2
J: TRBJ2-5
V: TRBV7-2
size: few
DNA: TGTGCCAGCAGCTTAGAAGGCGGGAGGGCCAGAGAGACCCAGTACTTC
CDR3: CASSLEGGRARETQYF

D: TRBD2
J: TRBJ2-7
V: TRBV5-4
size: few
DNA: TGTGCCAGCAGCCCCTTGTCCGGCGGGAGGTACGAGCAGTACTTC
CDR3: CASSPLSGGRYEQYF

D: TRBD2
J: TRBJ2-4
V: TRBV4-3
size: NA
DNA: TGCGCCAGCAGCCAAGATGGGAGCGGGAGTTACCGCATTCAGTACTTC
CDR3: CASSQDGSGSYRIQYF

D: NA
J: TRBJ2-1
V: TRBV4-3
size: NA
DNA: TGCGCCAGCAGCCAAGGAGGTCCCGGTGAGCAGTTCTTC
CDR3: CASSQGGPGEQFF

D: NA
J: TRBJ2-6
V: TRBV6-2/TRBV6-3
size: many
DNA: TGTGCCAGCAGTTACGCCTCGCCGAGAAGACACGTCCTGACTTTC
CDR3: CASSYASPRRHVLTF

D: TRBD2
J: TRBJ2-2
V: TRBV29-1
size: NA
DNA: TGCAGCGTTTTGCAGACTAGCGGGAGCGGATTCTCCGGGGAGCTGTTTTTT
CDR3: CSVLQTSGSGFSGELFF

D: NA
J: TRBJ2-1
V: TRBV15
size: NA
DNA: TGTGCCACCAGCAGAGGAGGGGTCTGGCAGAGGGGGAGACTCAATGAGCAGTTCTTC
CDR3: CATSRGGVWQRGRLNEQFF

D: NA
J: TRBJ1-1
V: TRBV3-1
size: NA
DNA: TGTGCCAGCAGCCAAGATCTCAGGTCTGAAGCTTTCTTT
CDR3: CASSQDLRSEAFF

D: NA
J: TRBJ2-3
V: TRBV20-1
size: NA
DNA: TGCAGTGCTAGAGATCTCGAGGGACCAAATAAAGATACGCAGTATTTT
CDR3: CSARDLEGPNKDTQYF

D: TRBD1
J: TRBJ2-1
V: TRBV18
size: few
DNA: TGTGCCAGCGCCCAGGGACAGAGTTACAATGAGCAGTTCTTC
CDR3: CASAQGQSYNEQFF

D: TRBD2
J: TRBJ2-4
V: TRBV6-6
size: NA
DNA: TGTGCCAGTCATCTGGGGGGGGAGATTCAGTACTTC
CDR3: CASHLGGEIQYF

D: TRBD1
J: TRBJ2-2
V: TRBV27
size: NA
DNA: TGTGCCAGCAGCCCCTGGACAGGCGATCCCGGGGAGCTGTTTTTT
CDR3: CASSPWTGDPGELFF

D: NA
J: TRBJ2-3
V: TRBV7-3
size: NA
DNA: TGTGCCAGCAGCTCGCTACCCAGGGGTGGGGATACGCAGTATTTT
CDR3: CASSSLPRGGDTQYF

D: TRBD1
J: TRBJ1-1
V: TRBV6-4
size: NA
DNA: TGTGCCAGCAGCCGGGGGGGGACAGCGAACACTGAAGCTTTCTTT
CDR3: CASSRGGTANTEAFF

D: TRBD2
J: TRBJ2-5
V: TRBV5-8
size: few
DNA: TGTGCCAGCAGCCCAGGGACTAGACAAGAGACCCAGTACTTC
CDR3: CASSPGTRQETQYF

D: TRBD1
J: TRBJ1-1
V: TRBV6-1
size: few
DNA: TGTGCCAGCAGTGAAGGACAGGGGCGGACTGAAGCTTTCTTT
CDR3: CASSEGQGRTEAFF